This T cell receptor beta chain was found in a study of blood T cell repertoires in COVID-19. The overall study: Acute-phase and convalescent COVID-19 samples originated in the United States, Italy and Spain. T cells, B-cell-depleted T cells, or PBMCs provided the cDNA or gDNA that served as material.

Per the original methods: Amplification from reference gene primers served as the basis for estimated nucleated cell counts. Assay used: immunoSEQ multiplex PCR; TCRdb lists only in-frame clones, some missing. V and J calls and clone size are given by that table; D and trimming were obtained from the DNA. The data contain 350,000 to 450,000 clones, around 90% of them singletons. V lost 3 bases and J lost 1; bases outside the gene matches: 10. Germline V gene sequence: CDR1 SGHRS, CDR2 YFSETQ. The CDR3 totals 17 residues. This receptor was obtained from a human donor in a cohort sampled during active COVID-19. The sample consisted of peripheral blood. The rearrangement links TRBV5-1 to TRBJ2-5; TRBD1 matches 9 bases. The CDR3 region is CASSWRPQQGAQETQYF. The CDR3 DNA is TGCGCCAGCAGCTGGAGACCTCAACAGGGGGCCCAAGAGACCCAGTACTTC.